A single TCR beta chain is shown here with its context. The immunoSEQ assay was v3. Libraries were sequenced to 2 million or so read pairs (survey) or 5-6 million (deep). The method was immunoSEQ multiplex PCR; TCRdb's version includes in-frame clones alone and lacks a portion of them. The profile shows tens of thousands of clones, 80% to 90% of them singletons. This sample stems from a study of TIL therapy for anti-PD-1-resistant metastatic lung cancer. Time point meaning: pre-treatment sample, taken before nivolumab and TIL therapy. Stage 4 NSCLC adults joined between October 2017 and January 2020. V was pared by 8 bases and J by 10 bases, with 18 bases between. Germline assignment: CDR1 MNHEY and CDR2 SMNVEV (reference sequence). The CDR3 covers 13 residues.

The rearrangement links TRBV27 to TRBJ2-1; D is possibly TRBD1 or TRBD2 (5 bases each). This material consisted of blood, taken at baseline. The receptor was derived from a person aged 25 to 80 with non-small cell lung cancer. The chain's CDR3 is CASGGGTEYEQFF. The CDR3 bases are TGTGCCAGCGGGGGTGGAACGGAATACGAGCAGTTCTTC.